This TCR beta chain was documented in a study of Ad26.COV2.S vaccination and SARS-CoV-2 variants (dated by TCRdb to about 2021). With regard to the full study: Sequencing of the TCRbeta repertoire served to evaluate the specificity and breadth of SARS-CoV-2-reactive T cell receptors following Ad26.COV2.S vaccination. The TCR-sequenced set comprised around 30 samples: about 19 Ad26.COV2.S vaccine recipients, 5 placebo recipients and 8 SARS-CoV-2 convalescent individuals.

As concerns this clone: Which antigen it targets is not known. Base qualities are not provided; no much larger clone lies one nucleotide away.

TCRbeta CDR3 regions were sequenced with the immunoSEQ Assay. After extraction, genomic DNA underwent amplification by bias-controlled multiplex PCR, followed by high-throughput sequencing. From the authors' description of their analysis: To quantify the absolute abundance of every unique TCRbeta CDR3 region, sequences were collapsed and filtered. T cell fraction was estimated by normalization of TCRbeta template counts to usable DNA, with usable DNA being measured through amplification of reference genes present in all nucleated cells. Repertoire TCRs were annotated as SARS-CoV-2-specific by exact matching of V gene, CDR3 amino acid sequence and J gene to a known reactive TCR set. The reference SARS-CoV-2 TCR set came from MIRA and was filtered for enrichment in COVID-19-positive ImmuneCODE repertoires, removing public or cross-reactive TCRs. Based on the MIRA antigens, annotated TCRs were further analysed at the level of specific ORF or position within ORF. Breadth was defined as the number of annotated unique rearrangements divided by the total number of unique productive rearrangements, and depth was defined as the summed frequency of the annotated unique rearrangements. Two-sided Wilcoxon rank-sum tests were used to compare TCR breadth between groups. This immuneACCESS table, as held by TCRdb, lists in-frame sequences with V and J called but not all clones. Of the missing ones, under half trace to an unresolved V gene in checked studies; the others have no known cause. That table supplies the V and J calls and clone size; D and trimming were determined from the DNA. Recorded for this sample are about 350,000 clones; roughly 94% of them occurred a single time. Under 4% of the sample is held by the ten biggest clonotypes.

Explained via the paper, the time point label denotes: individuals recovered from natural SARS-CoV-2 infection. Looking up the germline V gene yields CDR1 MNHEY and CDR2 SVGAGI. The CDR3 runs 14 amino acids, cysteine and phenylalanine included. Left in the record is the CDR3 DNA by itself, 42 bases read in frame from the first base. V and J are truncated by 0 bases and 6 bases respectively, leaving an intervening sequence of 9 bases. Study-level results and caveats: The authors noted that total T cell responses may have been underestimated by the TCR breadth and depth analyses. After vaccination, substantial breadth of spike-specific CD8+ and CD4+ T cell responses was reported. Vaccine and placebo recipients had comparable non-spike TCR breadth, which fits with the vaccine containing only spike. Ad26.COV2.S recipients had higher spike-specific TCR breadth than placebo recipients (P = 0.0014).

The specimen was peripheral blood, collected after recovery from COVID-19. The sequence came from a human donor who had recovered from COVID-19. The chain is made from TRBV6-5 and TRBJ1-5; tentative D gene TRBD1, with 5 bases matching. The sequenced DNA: TGTGCCAGCAGTTACTCGGGTGACAGTCAGCCCCAGCATTTT. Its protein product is CASSYSGDSQPQHF.